This T cell receptor beta chain was recovered during a study of blood T cell repertoires in COVID-19. This table comes from immunoSEQ multiplex PCR, and its TCRdb copy is limited to in-frame clones, with some not included. This repertoire shows about 400,000 clones, 70% to 90% found once; its top ten account for approximately 2%. Trimming removed 8 bases from V and 4 bases from J; junction bases left unmatched: 11. The CDR3 is 16 residues long. Germline V gene lookup returns CDR1 ENHRY and CDR2 SYGVKD. Participant ages covered about 18 to 100 years across 25 or so US areas. Specimen: PBMCs or T cells enriched from blood (not recorded which). The rearrangement joins TRBV10-3 to TRBJ2-5, with 12 positions matching TRBD2. This sequence was found in a woman aged 18-29 years with acute COVID-19. The CDR3 coding sequence is TGTGCCATCGGTACTAGCGGGGGGCCCAGGGGAGAGACCCAGTACTTC. Translated, it gives CAIGTSGGPRGETQYF.